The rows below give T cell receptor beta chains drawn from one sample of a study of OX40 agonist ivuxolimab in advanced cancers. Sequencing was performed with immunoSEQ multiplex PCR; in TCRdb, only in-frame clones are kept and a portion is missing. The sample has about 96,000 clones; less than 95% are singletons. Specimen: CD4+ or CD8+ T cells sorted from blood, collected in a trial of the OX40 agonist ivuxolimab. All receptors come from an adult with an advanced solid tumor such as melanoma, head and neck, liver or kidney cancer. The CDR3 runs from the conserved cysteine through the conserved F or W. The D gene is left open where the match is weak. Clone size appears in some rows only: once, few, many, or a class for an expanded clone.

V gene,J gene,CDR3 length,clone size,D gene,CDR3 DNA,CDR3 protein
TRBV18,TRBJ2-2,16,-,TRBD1,TGTGCCAGCTCACCTGGCGGGACAGGGCTCACCGGGGAGCTGTTTTTT,CASSPGGTGLTGELFF
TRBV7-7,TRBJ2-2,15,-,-,TGTGCTAGCAGCACATACTATACTGTTGACGGGGAGCTGTTTTTT,CASSTYYTVDGELFF
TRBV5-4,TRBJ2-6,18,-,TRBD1,TGTGCCACCCGACCCCAGACAGGGACGCACTCTGGGGCCAACGTCCTGACTTTC,CATRPQTGTHSGANVLTF
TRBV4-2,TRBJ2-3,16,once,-,TGTGCCAGCAGCCGCACAGAGGGGGGGCCCACAGATACGCAGTATTTT,CASSRTEGGPTDTQYF
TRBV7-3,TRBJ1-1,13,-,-,TGTGCCAGCAGCTTAAGCTGGAACACTGAAGCTTTCTTT,CASSLSWNTEAFF
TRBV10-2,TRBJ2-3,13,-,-,TGCGCCAGCAGTGAACCCATTACAGATACGCAGTATTTT,CASSEPITDTQYF
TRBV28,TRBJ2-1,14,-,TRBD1,TGTGCCAGCAGCTCAGGACAGGGTCTACATGAGCAGTTCTTC,CASSSGQGLHEQFF
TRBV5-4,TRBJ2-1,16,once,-,TGTGCCAGCAGCTTGGGGGGGCCAAGCCCCTACAATGAGCAGTTCTTC,CASSLGGPSPYNEQFF
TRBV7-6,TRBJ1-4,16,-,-,TGTGCCAGCAGCTTGATTACGACAGGACCAGGTGAAAAACTGTTTTTT,CASSLITTGPGEKLFF
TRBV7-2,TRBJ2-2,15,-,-,TGTGCCAGCAGCTTAGGCGGAGATAACACCGGGGAGCTGTTTTTT,CASSLGGDNTGELFF
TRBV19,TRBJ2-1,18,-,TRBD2,TGTGCCAGTAGAGATCTAGCGGGTCGTTCCCCCCTTCGAGATGAGCAGTTCTTC,CASRDLAGRSPLRDEQFF
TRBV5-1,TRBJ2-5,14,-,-,TGCGCCAGCAGCTTCGTTCTAGGGTCAGAGACCCAGTACTTC,CASSFVLGSETQYF
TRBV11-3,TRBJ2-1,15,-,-,TGTGCCAGCAGCTTCAGCGCGAGCTCCTACAATGAGCAGTTCTTC,CASSFSASSYNEQFF
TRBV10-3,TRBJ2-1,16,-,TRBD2,TGTGCCATCAGTGAGTCTGCTAGCGGGAGGGGGAATGAGCAGTTCTTC,CAISESASGRGNEQFF
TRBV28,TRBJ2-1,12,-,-,TGTGCCAGCAGCAACTACTACAATGAGCAGTTCTTC,CASSNYYNEQFF
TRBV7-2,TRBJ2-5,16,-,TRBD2,TGTGCCAGCAGCTTACGACTAGCGGGAGTTGGAGAGACCCAGTACTTC,CASSLRLAGVGETQYF
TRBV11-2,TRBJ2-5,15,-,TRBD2,TGTGCCAGCCGCCCCCAGGGGCGGGAGGTAGAGACCCAGTACTTC,CASRPQGREVETQYF
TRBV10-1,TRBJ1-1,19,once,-,TGCGCCAGCAGTTTATCCCCACCAGGGTGCGCCACCTTGAACACTGAAGCTTTCTTT,CASSLSPPGCATLNTEAFF
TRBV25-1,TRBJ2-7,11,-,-,TGTGCCAGCAGTGGGGGCGGCGAGCAGTACTTC,CASSGGGEQYF
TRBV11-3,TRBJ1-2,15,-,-,TGTGCCAGCAGCCCCCATTACGAGGGGGTCTATGGCTACACCTTC,CASSPHYEGVYGYTF
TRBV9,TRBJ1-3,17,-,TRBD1,TGTGCCAGCAGCGTAGCTGGACAGGGGGCTTCTGGAAACACCATATATTTT,CASSVAGQGASGNTIYF
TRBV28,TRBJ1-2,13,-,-,TGTGCCAGCTTCAAGGGGCGCGTCTATGGCTACACCTTC,CASFKGRVYGYTF
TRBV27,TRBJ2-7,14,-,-,TGTGCCAGCAGTTTGGACAGCGCCGGCTACGAGCAGTACTTC,CASSLDSAGYEQYF
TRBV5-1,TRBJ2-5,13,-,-,TGCGCCAGCAGCGCTTACGTCCAAGAGACCCAGTACTTC,CASSAYVQETQYF
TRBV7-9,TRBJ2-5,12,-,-,TGTGCCAGCAGCTTAATGAGAGAGACCCAGTACTTC,CASSLMRETQYF
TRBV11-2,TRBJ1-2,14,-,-,TGTGCCAGCAGCTGGGGACGGTCTACCTATGGCTACACCTTC,CASSWGRSTYGYTF
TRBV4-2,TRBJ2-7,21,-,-,TGTGCCAGCAGCCTTGCCTCGCCCCAGGGGCGAACTACAATCGGAACCTACGAGCAGTACTTC,CASSLASPQGRTTIGTYEQYF
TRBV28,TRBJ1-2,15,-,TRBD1,TGTGCCAGCAGTGGGGGGGACAGGGTACACTATGGCTACACCTTC,CASSGGDRVHYGYTF
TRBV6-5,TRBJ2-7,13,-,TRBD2,TGTGCCAGCACCCCCAGCGGGACCTACGAGCAGTACTTC,CASTPSGTYEQYF
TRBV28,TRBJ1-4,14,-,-,TGTGCCAGCAGCCGGGCCGGCCGAGGGGAAAAACTGTTTTTT,CASSRAGRGEKLFF
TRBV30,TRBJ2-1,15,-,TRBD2,TGTGCCTGGGGGAGGGGACTAGCGGGTTACAATGAGCAGTTCTTC,CAWGRGLAGYNEQFF
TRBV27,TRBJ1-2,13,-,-,TGTGCCAGCAGTTTGGGGAAAGTCAGTGGCTACACCTTC,CASSLGKVSGYTF